This T cell receptor (beta chain) was obtained from a study of T cell changes during pregnancy in multiple sclerosis. This clone was detected only once. The method was immunoSEQ multiplex PCR; TCRdb's version includes in-frame clones alone and lacks a portion of them. The data contain about 52,000 clones, approximately 92% of them seen just once; the ten biggest clones take up around 0.25%. V lost 3 bases and J lost 8; bases outside the gene matches: 12. The CDR3 has 14 residues. Germline assignment: CDR1 GTSNPN and CDR2 SVGIG (reference sequence). Here the sequenced sample was CD4+ T cells from peripheral blood mononuclear cells, taken in the third trimester of pregnancy. The TCR was taken from a female donor with multiple sclerosis, enrolled in a pregnancy study. The chain recombines TRBV30 with TRBJ1-2; TRBD1 matches at 7 bases. The DNA of the CDR3 is TGTGCCTGGAGCCTTAACAGGGGAACGGGCGGCTACACCTTC. Translating it yields CAWSLNRGTGGYTF. The full variable domain, its missing parts supplied by reference TRBV30 and TRBJ1-2, is SQTIHQWPATLVQPVGSPLSLECTVEGTSNPNLYWYRQAAGRGLQLLFYSVGIGQISSEVPQNLSASRPQDRQFILSSKKLLLSDSGFYLCAWSLNRGTGGYTFGSGTRLTVV.